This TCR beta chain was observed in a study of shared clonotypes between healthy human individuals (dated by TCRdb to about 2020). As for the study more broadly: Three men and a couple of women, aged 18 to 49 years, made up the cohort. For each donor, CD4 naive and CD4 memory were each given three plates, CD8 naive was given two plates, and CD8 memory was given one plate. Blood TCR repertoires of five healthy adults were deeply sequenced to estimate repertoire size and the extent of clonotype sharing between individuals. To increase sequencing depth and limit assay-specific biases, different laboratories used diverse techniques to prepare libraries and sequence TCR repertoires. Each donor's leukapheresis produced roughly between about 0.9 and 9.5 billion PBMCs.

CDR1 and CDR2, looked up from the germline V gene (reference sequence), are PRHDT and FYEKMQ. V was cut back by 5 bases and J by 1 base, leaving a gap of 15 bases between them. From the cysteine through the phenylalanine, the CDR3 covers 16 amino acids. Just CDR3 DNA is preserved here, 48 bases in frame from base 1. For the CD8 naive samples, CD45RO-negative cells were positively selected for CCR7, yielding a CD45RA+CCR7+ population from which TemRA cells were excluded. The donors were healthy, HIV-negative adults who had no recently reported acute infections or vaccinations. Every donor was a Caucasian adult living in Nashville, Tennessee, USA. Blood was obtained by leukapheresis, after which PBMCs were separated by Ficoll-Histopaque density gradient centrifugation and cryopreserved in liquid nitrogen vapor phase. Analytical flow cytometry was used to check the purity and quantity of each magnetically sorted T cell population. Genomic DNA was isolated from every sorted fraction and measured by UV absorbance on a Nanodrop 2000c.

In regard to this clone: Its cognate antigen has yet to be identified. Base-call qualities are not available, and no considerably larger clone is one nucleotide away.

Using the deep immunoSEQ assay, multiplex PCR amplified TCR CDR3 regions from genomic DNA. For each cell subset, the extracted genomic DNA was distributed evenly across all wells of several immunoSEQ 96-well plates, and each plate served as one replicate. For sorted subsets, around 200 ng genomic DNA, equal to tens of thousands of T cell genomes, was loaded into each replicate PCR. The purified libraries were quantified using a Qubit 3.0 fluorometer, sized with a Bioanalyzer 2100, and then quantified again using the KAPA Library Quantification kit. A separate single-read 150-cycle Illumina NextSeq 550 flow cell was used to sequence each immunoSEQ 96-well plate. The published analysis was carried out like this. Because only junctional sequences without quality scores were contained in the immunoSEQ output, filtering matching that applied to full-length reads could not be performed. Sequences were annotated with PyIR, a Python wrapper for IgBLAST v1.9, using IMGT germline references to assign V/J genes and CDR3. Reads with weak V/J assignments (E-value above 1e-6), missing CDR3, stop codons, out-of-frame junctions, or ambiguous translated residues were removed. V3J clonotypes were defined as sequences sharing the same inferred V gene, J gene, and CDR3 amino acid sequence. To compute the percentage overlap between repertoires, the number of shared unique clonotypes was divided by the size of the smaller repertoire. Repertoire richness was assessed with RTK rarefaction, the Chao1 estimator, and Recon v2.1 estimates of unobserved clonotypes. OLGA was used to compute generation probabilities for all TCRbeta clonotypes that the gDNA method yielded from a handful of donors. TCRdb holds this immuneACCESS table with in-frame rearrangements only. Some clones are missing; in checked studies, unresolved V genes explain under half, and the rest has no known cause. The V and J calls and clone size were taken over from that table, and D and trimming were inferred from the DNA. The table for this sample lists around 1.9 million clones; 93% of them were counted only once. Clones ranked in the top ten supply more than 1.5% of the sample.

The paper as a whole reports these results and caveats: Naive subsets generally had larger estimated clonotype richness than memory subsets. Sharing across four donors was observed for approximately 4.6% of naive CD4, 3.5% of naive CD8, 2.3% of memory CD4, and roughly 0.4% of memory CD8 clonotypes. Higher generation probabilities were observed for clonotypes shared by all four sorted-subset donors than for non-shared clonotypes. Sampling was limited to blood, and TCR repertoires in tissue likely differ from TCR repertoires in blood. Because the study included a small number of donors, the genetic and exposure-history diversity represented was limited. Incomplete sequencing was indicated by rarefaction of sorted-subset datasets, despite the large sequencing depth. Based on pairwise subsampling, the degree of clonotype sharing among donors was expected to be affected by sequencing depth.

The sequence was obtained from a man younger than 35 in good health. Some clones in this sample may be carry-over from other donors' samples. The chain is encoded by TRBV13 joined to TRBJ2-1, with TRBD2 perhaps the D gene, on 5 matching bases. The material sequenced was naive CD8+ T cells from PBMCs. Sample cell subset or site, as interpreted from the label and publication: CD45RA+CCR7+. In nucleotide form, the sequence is TGTGCCAGCAGCCCCGGGATGGGGATGTCCTACAATGAGCAGTTCTTC. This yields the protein CASSPGMGMSYNEQFF.